Listed here is a single TCR beta chain. It has no known antigen specificity. No qualities accompany the bases; no much larger clone lies one base away. In the germline V gene, CDR1 corresponds to KGHSH and CDR2 to LQKENI. Trimming takes 6 bases from V and 4 bases from J, and the germline ends sit 15 bases apart. The CDR3 runs 14 amino acids, cysteine and phenylalanine included. Only CDR3 DNA is held: 42 bases, read in frame from base 1. This sample was included in a study of blood T cell repertoires in COVID-19 (TCRdb year 2020). Concerning the study at large: The collaborator samples originated in the United States, Italy and Spain and spanned the acute and convalescent phases of COVID-19. The prospective study material was composed of cDNA or gDNA derived from T cells, B-cell-depleted T cells, or PBMCs. Deeply sampled blood TCRbeta repertoires from subjects exposed to, actively infected with, or recovered from COVID-19 were included in the dataset. The repertoires were released in a freely available public database intended as a resource for research on the immune response to SARS-CoV-2. Samples were obtained from the ongoing ImmuneRACE study (first 160 participants) and from 950 to 1,500 subjects provided by 6 global collaborators. The sample metadata nearly always contained a de-identified subject ID, COVID-19 status, age in years and sex. Where available, HLA class I and class II types were obtained from metadata supplied by the sample provider rather than from assay-based typing.

Whole blood was collected in K2EDTA tubes by collaborating institutions according to the institutions' own protocols. For TCRbeta analysis, collaborators shipped samples in one of three forms: frozen whole blood, isolated PBMCs, or DNA extracted from either of those sample types. TCRbeta CDR3 regions were amplified from genomic DNA using the immunoSEQ Assay, a bias-controlled multiplex PCR. The study's processing was this. The number of nucleated cells in each sample was estimated by amplification of reference gene primers within the assay. To quantify the absolute abundance of each unique TCRbeta CDR3 rearrangement, sequence reads were collapsed and filtered. For each sample, productive Simpson clonality was calculated as the square root of Simpson's diversity index across productive rearrangements. This immuneACCESS table, as held by TCRdb, lists in-frame sequences with V and J called but not all clones. Of the missing ones, under half trace to an unresolved V gene in checked studies; the others have no known cause. That table supplies the V and J calls and clone size; D and trimming were determined from the DNA. In all, the sample holds nearly 90,000 clones, and 75% to 90% of those were seen once. Around 10% of the sample comes from the top ten.

The full study reports these points: The quantity of clinical and demographic metadata differed by source and by participant and was supplied without curation.

Sample: peripheral blood. This receptor chain uses TRBV18 and TRBJ1-1, with the D gene call left open. The TCR sequence derives from a man older than 75 with acute or convalescent COVID-19. The base sequence is TGTGCCAGCTCTCGCCAGGATCTTGGCACTGAAGCTTTCTTT. Its product reads: CASSRQDLGTEAFF.